This T cell receptor beta chain originates from a study of T-cell memory formation after mild COVID-19. Overall study findings and caveats: Some SARS-CoV-2-responding clones were already detected in memory before infection. Contracting clones, day 15 to 85, had balanced CD4/CD8, and later expanders favored CD4+. Clones that contracted clustered mainly in CM and EM if CD4+ and in EMRA if CD8+.

In its sample, this clonotype was seen a few times. The antigen is not known. 5'RACE, which relied on constant-segment primers, yielded TCR alpha and TCR beta cDNA libraries carrying sample barcodes and UMIs. TCRdb reprocessed the 5' RACE reads with MiXCR, giving one entry per CDR3 protein. The table includes about 340,000 distinct CDR3 sequences, 20% to 25% detected once. CDR3 size: 12 residues. Germline V CDR1 and CDR2: DFQATT, SNEGSKA (reference sequence). Trimming pared 0 bases from V and 3 bases from J, leaving 6 bases between. The source material was PBMCs or a T cell subset sorted from them (not recorded which). This receptor was obtained from a man younger than 35 who had mild COVID-19 (a few samples of this study predate the infection). Cell type and time point are not known. The V gene is TRBV20-1, the J gene TRBJ2-7; D remains unclear. The CDR3, as DNA: TGCAGTGCTAGAGATTTGGACTACGAGCAGTACGTC. Its protein is CSARDLDYEQYV.